Presented here are 5 T cell receptor beta chains from one specimen sequenced in a study of monozygotic twins with inflammatory bowel disease. TCRdb processed the 5' RACE reads again and assigns one entry to each CDR3 protein, with no DNA. The sample has about 200,000 distinct CDR3 sequences. The sequenced sample consisted of blood. The receptors come from a human donor with ulcerative colitis or Crohn's disease, or a healthy co-twin of an affected twin (not recorded which).

This chain uses TRBV7-9 with TRBJ1-3. Germline V gene lookup returns CDR1 SEHNR and CDR2 FQNEAQ (reference sequence). The CDR3 covers 15 residues. The CDR3 sequence is CASSLGEASGNTIYF.

This chain uses TRBV6-2 or TRBV6-3 with TRBJ2-5; the D call from TCRdb, TRBD2, cannot be confirmed without DNA. This CDR3 comprises 19 residues. Germline V gene lookup returns CDR1 MNHEY and CDR2 SVGEGT. CDR3 protein: CASRPGRLAGGPSKETQYF.

The CDR3 loop is CSVGRGQRSQPQHF. This chain connects TRBV20-1 to TRBJ1-5; the D gene TCRdb calls, TRBD1, cannot be checked with no DNA. Germline V gene data show CDR1 as DFQATT and CDR2 as SNEGSKA (reference sequence). The CDR3 length is 14 residues.

The chain employs TRBV6-6 and TRBJ2-7. CDR3 size: 13 residues. Germline CDR1 and CDR2: MNHNY and SVGAGI (reference sequence). CDR3 sequence: CASSLSLGAEQYF.

The rearrangement uses TRBV3-1 and TRBJ2-1; TCRdb calls TRBD2, which cannot be checked without DNA. This CDR3 spans 15 amino acids. Looked up from germline, CDR1 is LGHDT and CDR2 is YNNKEL (reference sequence). The CDR3: CASSDPGVAANEQFF.